This T cell receptor (beta chain) was sequenced in a study of low-dose radiotherapy and immunotherapy resistance in tumors. Study details: Patients were given intravenous nivolumab 240 mg every two weeks plus ipilimumab 1 mg/kg every six weeks.

Ten or more counts support this clonotype. The CDR3 is made up of 15 amino acids. V was cut by 8 bases and J by 1 base, with 17 bases left in between. Germline loops: CDR1 MNHEY, CDR2 SVGEGT. Time point in this sample: before trial treatment. Low-dose radiotherapy, low-dose cyclophosphamide, aspirin, ipilimumab and nivolumab were all given to the donors. TRAV- and TRBV-specific primers were used for first-strand cDNA, which covered alpha and beta chains. With a V-primer adapter and a constant-region primer, TCRs were amplified for around 21 PCR cycles. TCRdb called the reads again in MiXCR, with one record for every CDR3 protein. This repertoire shows 35,000 to 50,000 distinct CDR3 sequences, about 28% found once; its top ten account for roughly 4%.

The gene calls are TRBV6-2 or TRBV6-3 and TRBJ2-5; the D gene could be TRBD1 or TRBD2 (7 bases each). The TCR was taken from a male donor with gallbladder cancer. The sequencing here drew on PBMCs, taken before treatment. The CDR3 sequence is CASGRQGLFQETQYF. CDR3 DNA sequence: TGTGCCAGCGGCCGACAGGGACTATTCCAAGAGACCCAGTACTTC.